These 17 T cell receptor beta chains share one sample of origin, sequenced in a study of long-term antiretroviral therapy in people with HIV. Runs used v3.0 of the immunoSEQ assay and were done at survey level. Produced via immunoSEQ multiplex PCR; TCRdb's table is partial and in-frame only. The sample lists under 30,000 clones, around 83% occurring once. The specimen comprised unsorted PBMCs, sampled 3 years after starting antiretroviral therapy. The origin of the receptors is a man aged 18 to 30 with HIV.

This rearrangement joins TRBV6-5 to TRBJ2-1, with TRBD1 matching over 9 bases. The J segment lost 6 bases and the V segment lost 2 bases, leaving 5 bases of the junction unmatched. Per germline, CDR1 MNHEY and CDR2 SVGAGI. The CDR3 loop spans 15 amino acids. CDR3 nucleotide sequence: TGTGCCAGCAGTTACGGGACAGGGACAAGCAATGAGCAGTTCTTC. This encodes CASSYGTGTSNEQFF.

This chain links TRBV12-2 with TRBJ2-7; no DNA check was done on the table's D call, TRBD2. TRBV12-2 is shown as a pseudogene. CDR3 length equals 15 residues. DNA of the CDR3: TGTGCAAGTCGCTTAAGGACCCTAGGGAGGAGCGAGCAGTACTTC. Protein: CASRLRTLGRSEQYF.

The chain couples TRBV5-1 to TRBJ2-1; 11 nucleotides agree with TRBD1. CDR3 length: 16 amino acids. Germline assignment: CDR1 SGHRS and CDR2 YFSETQ. V gave up 4 bases and J gave up 7 bases; unmatched junction bases: 10. This CDR3 reads CASSPIGQGASNEQFF. Written as DNA, the CDR3 is TGCGCCAGCAGCCCCATAGGACAGGGGGCGTCTAATGAGCAGTTCTTC. Combining the CDR3 with reference TRBV5-1 and TRBJ2-1 gives the whole variable domain KAGVTQTPRYLIKTRGQQVTLSCSPISGHRSVSWYQQTPGQGLQFLFEYFSETQRNKGNFPGRFSGRQFSNSRSEMNVSTLELGDSALYLCASSPIGQGASNEQFFGPGTRLTVL.

The J gene is TRBJ2-7, the V gene TRBV11-1; 9 bases match TRBD1. J lost 1 base, V lost 6 bases, and 1 base had no gene match. The V gene's germline CDR1 is SGHAT and CDR2 FQDESV (reference sequence). The CDR3 is made up of 13 amino acids. The CDR3 bases are TGTGCCAGCAGGGGACAGGGATCCTACGAGCAGTACTTC. It yields the protein CASRGQGSYEQYF.

This chain joins TRBV11-1 and TRBJ2-5; D possibly corresponds to TRBD2 (6 bases). With 5 bases removed from V and 2 bases from J, the gap between germline ends came to 12 bases. The germline CDR1 and CDR2 sequences are SGHAT and FQDESV (reference sequence). This CDR3 has 14 amino acids. Here the CDR3 reads CASSHEGRQETQYF. DNA of the CDR3: TGTGCCAGCAGCCATGAGGGGAGGCAAGAGACCCAGTACTTC. The full variable domain, rest sourced from reference TRBV11-1 and TRBJ2-5, is EAEVAQSPRYKITEKSQAVAFWCDPISGHATLYWYRQILGQGPELLVQFQDESVVDDSQLPKDRFSAERLKGVDSTLKIQPAELGDSAMYLCASSHEGRQETQYFGPGTRLLVL.

The chain has TRBV2 and TRBJ2-1; TRBD2 aligns across 8 bases. The CDR3 has 15 residues. After removal of 5 bases from V and 7 bases from J, the junction contained 10 bases not matched to a gene. Germline V CDR1 and CDR2: SNHLY, FYNNEI. CDR3 nucleotide sequence: TGTGCCAGCAGTTCCTTTAGCGGGGTCGAGAATGAGCAGTTCTTC. It encodes CASSSFSGVENEQFF.

V and J are TRBV11-2 and TRBJ2-5; D is uncertain. The V end lost 2 bases, the J end lost 0 bases, and 4 bases lay between the germline ends. The CDR3 has 13 residues. CDR1 is SGHAT, CDR2 FQNNGV, per germline. For the CDR3, the DNA is TGTGCCAGCAGCTTAAATCACCAAGAGACCCAGTACTTC. The encoded protein is CASSLNHQETQYF.

For this clone: Relative to the germline gene, one junction end is altered; a read error may explain this. The chain combines TRBV7-2 with TRBJ1-6, with 9 bases that match TRBD1. The CDR3 runs to 13 residues. Germline lookup yields CDR1 SGHTA and CDR2 FQGNSA. CDR3 DNA sequence: TGTGCCAGCAGCCATACAGGGGGCCGGGGCGATAACTTT. Translating gives CASSHTGGRGDNF.

The chain recombines TRBV9 with TRBJ1-3; possibly TRBD1 for D (6 bases). The ends were cut back, 2 bases at V and 0 bases at J, with 9 bases in the middle. In germline, CDR1 is SGDLS, CDR2 YYNGEE. This CDR3 is 15 amino acids long. The CDR3 DNA reads TGTGCCAGCAGCGTTGGACAGAGCTCTGGAAACACCATATATTTT. Its translation: CASSVGQSSGNTIYF.

This chain links TRBV5-5 with TRBJ1-5; D is perhaps TRBD1 (6 bases). Trimming shortened V by 4 bases and J by 0 bases, and 20 bases separated the two germline ends. CDR1 SGHKS and CDR2 YYEKEE come from the germline V gene (reference sequence). The CDR3 spans 18 residues. CDR3 residues: CASSPLADRSYSNQPQHF. The DNA for the CDR3 is TGTGCCAGCAGCCCCCTCGCGGACAGATCCTATAGCAATCAGCCCCAGCATTTT.

The V gene is TRBV18, the J gene TRBJ2-5; D is ambiguous. Germline CDR1 reads KGHSH; CDR2 reads LQKENI. V shed 5 bases and J shed 0 bases, with 7 bases lying between them. The CDR3 runs 13 residues. DNA of the CDR3: TGTGCCAGCTCAACGACCCACCAAGAGACCCAGTACTTC. Encoded protein: CASSTTHQETQYF.

CDR3 region: CASRRQANTEAFF. The CDR3 DNA is TGTGCCAGCAGGAGACAGGCGAACACTGAAGCTTTCTTT. V usage is TRBV6-5 and J usage is TRBJ1-1; weak D call: TRBD1 (6 bases). Looked up from germline, CDR1 is MNHEY and CDR2 is SVGAGI. V gave up 6 bases and J gave up 1 base, with 9 bases separating them. The CDR3 spans 13 residues.

V and J are TRBV2 and TRBJ1-2; D unresolved. V lost 1 base and J 4 bases, leaving 13 bases between the germline ends. The V gene's germline CDR1 is SNHLY and CDR2 FYNNEI. This CDR3 spans 15 amino acids. DNA of the CDR3: TGTGCCAGCAGTGAAGTTGTCGACGGAGGCTATGGCTACACCTTC. Amino acid sequence: CASSEVVDGGYGYTF.

V usage is TRBV30 and J usage is TRBJ2-7; 7 bases fit TRBD2. The germline gives CDR1 GTSNPN, CDR2 SVGIG (reference sequence). This CDR3 is built from 15 residues. J lost 4 bases, V lost 0 bases, and 9 bases had no gene match. CDR3 residues: CAWSVYGGGAYEQYF. The CDR3, as DNA: TGTGCCTGGAGTGTCTACGGCGGGGGAGCATACGAGCAGTACTTC.

By sample fraction, this clone is medium-sized (0.01 to 0.1%). The chain links TRBV2 to TRBJ1-1; no clear D. Germline lookup yields CDR1 SNHLY and CDR2 FYNNEI. The CDR3 runs 17 residues. Between the trimmed V and J ends, which lost 4 bases and 0 bases, there was a span of 18 bases. CDR3 sequence reads: CASSGTLGQTMNTEAFF. The CDR3 DNA sequence: TGTGCCAGCAGTGGGACCTTAGGGCAAACCATGAACACTGAAGCTTTCTTT.

This chain uses TRBV27 with TRBJ2-1; D gene uncertain. This CDR3 has 11 residues. V lost 7 bases, J lost 6 bases, and 7 bases lay in between. Germline V gene sequence: CDR1 MNHEY, CDR2 SMNVEV (reference sequence). This CDR3 is CASTWGNEQFF. In DNA form, the CDR3 reads TGTGCCAGCACTTGGGGCAATGAGCAGTTCTTC.

The chain links TRBV18 to TRBJ1-1; no clear D gene. Germline CDR1 reads KGHSH; CDR2 reads LQKENI. The CDR3 is 13 amino acids. Between the trimmed V and J ends, which lost 1 base and 4 bases, there was a span of 7 bases. CDR3 sequence (DNA): TGTGCCAGCTCACCACTTAAGGTCACTGAAGCTTTCTTT. It is translated as CASSPLKVTEAFF. Full variable domain (remainder filled in from reference TRBV18 and TRBJ1-1): NAGVMQNPRHLVRRRGQEARLRCSPMKGHSHVYWYRQLPEEGLKFMVYLQKENIIDESGMPKERFSAEFPKEGPSILRIQQVVRGDSAAYFCASSPLKVTEAFFGQGTRLTVV.